The rows below give T cell receptor beta chains drawn from one sample of a study of cytomegalovirus exposure and HLA in healthy donors. The assay was immunoSEQ multiplex PCR, and TCRdb's table has in-frame clones only and misses some. Recorded here are about 50,000 clones; the top ten clones represent roughly 1%. The sequenced sample was PBMCs. All receptors come from a middle-aged woman in good health and CMV-seronegative. CDR3s include the opening cysteine and the closing phenylalanine or tryptophan. D genes are given only for firm matches.

V	J	D	DNA	CDR3
TRBV2	TRBJ2-1	TRBD2	TGTGCCAGCAGTGGGTCAGCGGGAGGGTACAATGAGCAGTTCTTC	CASSGSAGGYNEQFF
TRBV5-4	TRBJ2-3	-	TGTGCCAGCAGCCCGGGGGGCGGGAGATTGGGAGATACGCAGTATTTT	CASSPGGGRLGDTQYF
TRBV7-2	TRBJ1-5	-	TGTGCCAGCAGCTGGACTGCGGCTAGCAATCAGCCCCAGCATTTT	CASSWTAASNQPQHF
TRBV18	TRBJ2-7	-	TGTGCCAGCTCAACCACCACAGGGAACGAGCAGTACTTC	CASSTTTGNEQYF
TRBV14	TRBJ1-2	TRBD1	TGTGCCAGCAGCCTTCTGACAGGGGGCTATGGCTACACCTTC	CASSLLTGGYGYTF
TRBV4-1	TRBJ2-7	TRBD2	TGCGCCAGCAGCCAAGGGCAGACTAGCGTGGGGATTTACGAGCAGTACTTC	CASSQGQTSVGIYEQYF
TRBV6-6	TRBJ1-4	-	TGTGCCAGCAGTTACGGAACAGGGAGGGATGAAAAACTGTTTTTT	CASSYGTGRDEKLFF
TRBV4-3	TRBJ2-5	TRBD2	TGCGCCAGCAGCCAAGCTAGCGGGAGAGAGGAGACCCAGTACTTC	CASSQASGREETQYF
TRBV9	TRBJ1-4	TRBD1	TGTGCCAGCAGCGAGGGACAGGGATGGGGAGAAAAACTGTTTTTT	CASSEGQGWGEKLFF
TRBV7-2	TRBJ2-7	TRBD2	TGTGCCAGCAGCGATCCTAGCGGGCAGGACGAGCAGTACTTC	CASSDPSGQDEQYF
TRBV6-5	TRBJ2-1	-	TGTGCCAGCAGCGGGACACTAGGGTATGACAATGAGCAGTTCTTC	CASSGTLGYDNEQFF
TRBV5-1	TRBJ2-1	TRBD1	TGCGCCAGCAGTCGAACAACCGGGACAGCGCCCTACAATGAGCAGTTCTTC	CASSRTTGTAPYNEQFF
TRBV7-6	TRBJ2-7	-	TGTGCCAGCAGCCGGGGATACGAGCAGTACTTC	CASSRGYEQYF
TRBV7-8	TRBJ1-4	TRBD1	TGTGCCAGCAGTCATTATCCCGGGACAGGGCATAAAAGGAATGAAAAACTGTTTTTT	CASSHYPGTGHKRNEKLFF
TRBV19	TRBJ2-7	-	TGTGCCAGTAGATCCCCCTGGCTAGACGAGCAGTACTTC	CASRSPWLDEQYF
TRBV7-8	TRBJ1-5	-	TGTGCCAGCAGCTTAGCCCCGGGGGCGGGGGGAAGCAATCAGCCCCAGCATTTT	CASSLAPGAGGSNQPQHF
TRBV18	TRBJ1-1	-	TGTGCCAGCTCACCCGGATCTCAGAGGAGGACTGAAGCTTTCTTT	CASSPGSQRRTEAFF
TRBV28	TRBJ2-1	-	TGTGCCAGCAGTTCATATCGGGGGGCGTGGAATGAGCAGTTCTTC	CASSSYRGAWNEQFF
TRBV28	TRBJ2-5	TRBD1	TGTGCCACTATAACCCTGGACAGGGTTAGTGGGACCCAGTACTTC	CATITLDRVSGTQYF
TRBV19	TRBJ1-3	-	TGTGCCAGTGGGGGCCCTTTCGACTCTGGAAACACCATATATTTT	CASGGPFDSGNTIYF
TRBV28	TRBJ2-7	TRBD1	TGTGCCAGCAGTTCCGGACAGGGGTCCTACGAGCAGTACTTC	CASSSGQGSYEQYF
TRBV7-9	TRBJ1-2	-	TGTGCCAGCAGCTACACCACAGCTAACTATGGCTACACCTTC	CASSYTTANYGYTF
TRBV5-1	TRBJ2-1	-	TGCGCCAGCAGCTTGCGGGGGATCAATGAGCAGTTCTTC	CASSLRGINEQFF
TRBV2	TRBJ1-5	-	TGTGCCAGCAGCAATTATATGGCAGGCGATCAGCCCCAGCATTTT	CASSNYMAGDQPQHF
TRBV30	TRBJ1-1	-	TGTGCCTGGGCTGCGGGGAGTGAAGCTTTCTTT	CAWAAGSEAFF
TRBV29-1	TRBJ2-5	-	TGCAGCGTTGAAGATTTTCAGGATGAGACCCAGTACTTC	CSVEDFQDETQYF
TRBV10-3	TRBJ2-1	-	TGTGCCATCCGTTCCCCAGGGGTCTATGGCGATGAGCAGTTCTTC	CAIRSPGVYGDEQFF
TRBV5-1	TRBJ1-2	TRBD1	TGCGCCAGCAGCGGGAGGACAGGGGGCGACTATGGCTACACCTTC	CASSGRTGGDYGYTF
TRBV28	TRBJ1-1	TRBD1	TGTGCCAGCAGTTTTTTCCTCCGGGACAGGGACGGCACTGAAGCTTTCTTT	CASSFFLRDRDGTEAFF
TRBV18	TRBJ1-1	-	TGTGCCAGCTCACCGCGGGAGGACACTGAAGCTTTCTTT	CASSPREDTEAFF
TRBV9	TRBJ2-7	-	TGTGCCAGCAGCGTAGGATTTGGGGCAGGCTACGAGCAGTACTTC	CASSVGFGAGYEQYF
TRBV5-1	TRBJ2-7	TRBD1	TGCGCCAGCAGCTTGGTGGGACAGTCCTACGAGCAGTACTTC	CASSLVGQSYEQYF
TRBV2	TRBJ1-4	TRBD1	TGTGCCAGCAGAAATGACAGGGGAGGAGAAAAACTGTTTTTT	CASRNDRGGEKLFF
TRBV7-9	TRBJ2-1	TRBD2	TGTGCCAGCAGCTTAGGACTAGCCTACTCCTACAATGAGCAGTTCTTC	CASSLGLAYSYNEQFF
TRBV6-6	TRBJ1-2	-	TGTGCCAGCAGATTAGGACAGAGCTCTAACTATGGCTACACCTTC	CASRLGQSSNYGYTF
TRBV7-3	TRBJ1-1	-	TGTGCCAGCAGCTTAGTATCAACAGGCACTGAAGCTTTCTTT	CASSLVSTGTEAFF
TRBV14	TRBJ1-2	-	TGTGCCAGCAGCCAAGACGGCACGGCCCGCGACATCTATGGCTACACCTTC	CASSQDGTARDIYGYTF
TRBV5-8	TRBJ2-5	-	TGTGCCAGCAGCTTAACCGGGTCCCTCAGGACCCAGTACTTC	CASSLTGSLRTQYF
TRBV30	TRBJ1-2	TRBD1	TGTGCCGGGAGGCGACAGGGTGAGGCTAACTATGGCTACACCTTC	CAGRRQGEANYGYTF
TRBV7-3	TRBJ2-2	-	TGTGCCAGCAGCTTATCAGGCGTGAACACCGGGGAGCTGTTTTTT	CASSLSGVNTGELFF
TRBV28	TRBJ1-5	-	TGTGCCAGTAAGGGCCGGAGGGAACATCAGCCCCAGCATTTT	CASKGRREHQPQHF
TRBV7-9	TRBJ2-2	-	TGTGCCAGCAGCTTAGATGTGCTAGCGTCTACCGGGGAGCTGTTTTTT	CASSLDVLASTGELFF
TRBV4-2	TRBJ2-1	TRBD2	TGTGCCAGCAGCCAAGATTTGATGGTAGCGGGAGGGCCTTGGCATGAGCAGTTCTTC	CASSQDLMVAGGPWHEQFF
TRBV9	TRBJ2-7	TRBD1	TGTGCCAGCAGCGTAGGGACAGGGCACTACGAGCAGTACTTC	CASSVGTGHYEQYF
TRBV6-6	TRBJ2-7	TRBD1	TGTGCCAGCAGGAATACAGGGGGGAGCTCCTACGAGCAGTACTTC	CASRNTGGSSYEQYF
TRBV7-2	TRBJ2-7	-	TGTGCCAGCAGCCTTACAACGGACTACGACGCGTCCTACGAGCAGTACTTC	CASSLTTDYDASYEQYF
TRBV6-1	TRBJ2-7	-	TGTGCCATCATACGAGGCGGTATAGACGCCTACGAGCAGTACTTC	CAIIRGGIDAYEQYF
TRBV27	TRBJ1-2	-	TGTGCCAGCAGTTTACGGGGTAACTATGGCTACACCTTC	CASSLRGNYGYTF
TRBV9	TRBJ2-3	TRBD2	TGTGCCAGCAGCGAGGGACTAGCGGGAGGGCCCAGCACAGATACGCAGTATTTT	CASSEGLAGGPSTDTQYF
TRBV7-8	TRBJ2-2	TRBD2	TGTGCCAGCAGTTGGGGACTAGCGGGAGTTACCGGGGAGCTGTTTTTT	CASSWGLAGVTGELFF
TRBV9	TRBJ1-2	TRBD1	TGTGCCAGCAGCTTGGGGACAGTGTACTATGGCTACACCTTC	CASSLGTVYYGYTF
TRBV7-9	TRBJ1-2	TRBD1	TGTGCCAGCAGCTCAGGGGGATATGGCTACACCTTC	CASSSGGYGYTF
TRBV5-4	TRBJ2-7	-	TGTGCCAGCAGCCCGGACTTAGCCTACGAGCAGTACTTC	CASSPDLAYEQYF
TRBV6-1	TRBJ1-2	-	TGTGCCAGCAGTGCCCCGGACAGAGGACTCTTTTTCACTGATGGCTACACCTTC	CASSAPDRGLFFTDGYTF
TRBV28	TRBJ1-2	-	TGTGCCAGCAGTCCCCGAAAGCTAGGGGAAACTAACTATGGCTACACCTTC	CASSPRKLGETNYGYTF
TRBV27	TRBJ1-1	-	TGTGCCAGCAGTTTGGGCCTGAACACTGAAGCTTTCTTT	CASSLGLNTEAFF
TRBV10-3	TRBJ2-1	TRBD1	TGTGCCATCAGTGAGGTGACAGGGGACTCCTACAATGAGCAGTTCTTC	CAISEVTGDSYNEQFF